The rows below give T cell receptor beta chains drawn from one sample of a study of T-cell reconstitution after alpha-beta-depleted transplantation in children. MiXCR, run by TCRdb on the PCR reads, gives a single entry per CDR3 protein. The sample carries 300,000 to 400,000 distinct CDR3 sequences, 10% to 15% recorded once. Sample: PBMCs, taken from the stem cell graft. These receptors were obtained from a human donor who donated a stem cell graft to a child with Fanconi anemia. Both conserved end residues are part of each CDR3. A D gene is named only where the DNA matches it firmly. Clone size appears in some rows only: once, few, many, or a class for an expanded clone.

V	D	J	size	CDR3	DNA
TRBV6-5	NA	TRBJ1-2	few	CASSYSRGGYTF	TGTGCCAGCAGTTACTCGAGAGGGGGCTACACCTTC
TRBV7-9	NA	TRBJ2-3	many	CASSPPGLATSTDTQYF	TGTGCCAGCAGCCCTCCGGGATTAGCGACTTCCACAGATACGCAGTATTTT
TRBV3-1	TRBD2	TRBJ2-5	few	CASSPGFERGVYQETQYF	TGTGCCAGCAGCCCAGGCTTTGAGCGGGGTGTCTACCAAGAGACCCAGTACTTC
TRBV28	TRBD1	TRBJ1-5	NA	CASSFGTGLDQPQHF	TGTGCCAGCAGCTTCGGGACAGGGTTGGATCAGCCCCAGCATTTT
TRBV7-2	NA	TRBJ1-1	few	CASSFKGAEAFF	TGTGCCAGCAGCTTTAAAGGGGCTGAAGCTTTCTTT
TRBV7-9	TRBD1	TRBJ1-1	few	CASSPRQGLVRTEAFF	TGTGCCAGCAGCCCCCGACAGGGTCTGGTCCGAACTGAAGCTTTCTTT
TRBV5-1	TRBD1	TRBJ2-6	many	CASSLQGASGANVLTF	TGCGCCAGCAGCCTACAGGGGGCGTCTGGGGCCAACGTCCTGACTTTC
TRBV5-1	NA	TRBJ2-5	many	CASSLEGETQYF	TGCGCCAGCAGCTTGGAGGGAGAGACCCAGTACTTC
TRBV4-3	NA	TRBJ2-2	many	CASSQESGSGELFF	TGCGCCAGCAGCCAAGAAAGCGGATCCGGGGAGCTGTTTTTT
TRBV29-1	NA	TRBJ1-2	few	CSVEEGAWGYTF	TGCAGCGTTGAGGAAGGGGCCTGGGGCTACACCTTC
TRBV4-2	TRBD2	TRBJ2-7	few	CASSPKLAGGSYEQYF	TGTGCCAGCAGCCCTAAGCTAGCGGGGGGATCCTACGAGCAGTACTTC
TRBV5-5	NA	TRBJ2-5	NA	CASRDSSETQYF	TGTGCCAGCAGGGACAGTTCGGAGACCCAGTACTTC
TRBV4-3	NA	TRBJ1-4	few	CASSQDGGGNEKLFF	TGCGCCAGCAGCCAAGATGGCGGGGGCAACGAAAAACTGTTTTTT
TRBV12-3/TRBV12-4	NA	TRBJ1-2	many	CASSFQTGLGYTF	TGTGCCAGCAGTTTTCAGACAGGACTTGGCTACACCTTC
TRBV7-9	NA	TRBJ1-1	NA	CASSPNRGAFF	TGTGCCAGCAGCCCGAATAGGGGAGCTTTCTTT
TRBV3-1	NA	TRBJ2-3	few	CASSQGPGGTDTQYF	TGTGCCAGCAGCCAAGGACCGGGGGGCACAGATACGCAGTATTTT
TRBV24-1	NA	TRBJ1-3	NA	CALGRPVSGNTIYF	TGTGCTCTAGGCCGACCTGTCTCTGGAAACACCATATATTTT
TRBV9	TRBD2	TRBJ2-3	many	CASSLRTSGALTDTQYF	TGTGCCAGCAGCTTAAGGACTAGCGGGGCCCTCACAGATACGCAGTATTTT
TRBV3-1	NA	TRBJ1-2	many	CASSQLDSNYGYTF	TGTGCCAGCAGCCAATTAGACAGTAACTATGGCTACACCTTC
TRBV5-1	TRBD1	TRBJ1-6	many	CASRGQGGNSPLHF	TGCGCCAGCAGGGGACAGGGGGGAAATTCACCCCTCCACTTT
TRBV30	NA	TRBJ2-7	NA	CAWGRSVYEQYF	TGTGCCTGGGGTCGTTCCGTCTACGAGCAGTACTTC
TRBV20-1	TRBD1	TRBJ2-1	NA	CSAEPGQGANYNEQFF	TGCAGTGCAGAACCGGGACAGGGGGCGAACTACAATGAGCAGTTCTTC
TRBV5-1	NA	TRBJ2-1	many	CASSLGTSSNEQFF	TGCGCCAGCAGCCTGGGGACTTCTTCCAATGAGCAGTTCTTC
TRBV12-3/TRBV12-4	TRBD2	TRBJ2-1	few	CASSKRTSGGPYNEQFF	TGTGCCAGCAGTAAACGGACTAGCGGGGGGCCCTACAATGAGCAGTTCTTC
TRBV20-1	NA	TRBJ1-1	few	CSARNRLNTEAFF	TGCAGTGCCCGGAACAGACTGAACACTGAAGCTTTCTTT
TRBV4-3	NA	TRBJ2-1	few	CASSQGVSSSYNEQFF	TGCGCCAGCAGCCAAGGGGTGTCGAGCTCCTACAATGAGCAGTTCTTC
TRBV5-1	NA	TRBJ2-7	NA	CASSRDYGTYEQYF	TGCGCCAGCAGCCGTGATTACGGAACCTACGAGCAGTACTTC
TRBV12-3/TRBV12-4	NA	TRBJ2-2	few	CASISLALGHTGELFF	TGTGCCAGCATCTCTCTTGCCCTGGGTCATACCGGGGAGCTGTTTTTT
TRBV7-2	NA	TRBJ2-1	many	CASSLVGEQFF	TGTGCCAGCAGCTTAGTTGGTGAGCAGTTCTTC
TRBV7-2	NA	TRBJ2-5	many	CASSTPWLGGQETQYF	TGTGCCAGCAGCACCCCGTGGCTCGGTGGGCAAGAGACCCAGTACTTC
TRBV5-1	TRBD1	TRBJ2-1	NA	CASSLEDRGMDEQFF	TGCGCCAGCAGCTTGGAGGACAGGGGGATGGATGAGCAGTTCTTC
TRBV5-1	TRBD1	TRBJ2-2	NA	CASSLTGDNTGELFF	TGCGCCAGCAGCTTGACAGGGGATAACACCGGGGAGCTGTTTTTT
TRBV25-1	NA	TRBJ2-4	NA	CASSEMGVRRPSYF	TGTGCCAGCAGTGAAATGGGGGTTCGACGCCCCTCGTACTTC
TRBV7-9	TRBD1	TRBJ2-1	NA	CASSYDRAKFF	TGTGCCAGCAGCTACGACAGGGCGAAGTTCTTC
TRBV4-1	NA	TRBJ1-1	NA	CASSQVGDYTEAFF	TGCGCCAGCAGCCAAGTAGGGGACTACACTGAAGCTTTCTTT
TRBV25-1	NA	TRBJ2-1	many	CASGDNNEQFF	TGTGCCAGCGGGGATAATAATGAGCAGTTCTTC
TRBV19	NA	TRBJ2-7	NA	CASSINPGRIYEQYF	TGTGCCAGTAGTATAAACCCCGGACGGATATACGAGCAGTACTTC
TRBV12-3/TRBV12-4	TRBD2	TRBJ2-2	many	CASSLALAGPTGELFF	TGTGCCAGCAGTTTAGCGCTAGCGGGGCCCACCGGGGAGCTGTTTTTT
TRBV12-3/TRBV12-4	TRBD2	TRBJ2-2	NA	CASSTRLAETGELFF	TGTGCCAGCAGTACCCGACTAGCGGAGACCGGGGAGCTGTTTTTT
TRBV5-1	TRBD1	TRBJ1-2	few	CASSSTGTVGYTF	TGCGCCAGCAGCTCCACCGGGACAGTGGGCTACACCTTC
TRBV20-1	NA	TRBJ2-3	NA	CSARLWADTQYF	TGCAGTGCTAGGCTTTGGGCAGATACGCAGTATTTT
TRBV19	TRBD1	TRBJ2-2	many	CASSWTGEFPGELFF	TGTGCCAGTAGTTGGACAGGGGAGTTTCCCGGGGAGCTGTTTTTT
TRBV20-1	NA	TRBJ2-5	NA	CSAHGRGGETQYF	TGCAGTGCCCATGGGCGGGGAGGAGAGACCCAGTACTTC
TRBV5-1	TRBD2	TRBJ2-7	many	CASSLEAGLIEQYF	TGCGCCAGCAGCTTGGAAGCGGGACTTATCGAGCAGTACTTC
TRBV6-5	NA	TRBJ1-2	NA	CASSYLRENYGYTF	TGTGCCAGCAGTTACCTCAGGGAAAACTATGGCTACACCTTC
TRBV5-1	NA	TRBJ2-1	few	CASSLAGGVNYNEQFF	TGCGCCAGCAGCTTGGCGGGCGGGGTAAACTACAATGAGCAGTTCTTC